The rows below give T cell receptor beta chains drawn from one sample of a study of PD-1 blockade in classical Hodgkin lymphoma. Libraries were prepared by immunoSEQ multiplex PCR; TCRdb keeps only in-frame clonotypes and omits some of them. The sample holds roughly 50,000 clones; nearly 90% are singletons and the top ten take 14%. Here the sequenced sample was peripheral blood mononuclear cells (PBMCs), taken before the fourth cycle of nivolumab. These receptors were obtained from a human donor with classical Hodgkin lymphoma. CDR3s include the opening cysteine and the closing phenylalanine or tryptophan. The order of the fields is J gene, V gene, CDR3 protein.

J gene: TRBJ2-7
V gene: TRBV19
CDR3 protein: CASSSDSYEQYF

J gene: TRBJ1-5
V gene: TRBV4-2
CDR3 protein: CASSPPFGPPRHF

J gene: TRBJ2-7
V gene: TRBV5-1
CDR3 protein: CASSLGAGTGHLSSYEQYF

J gene: TRBJ2-1
V gene: TRBV7-8
CDR3 protein: CASSSTGTSGGNEQFF

J gene: TRBJ2-7
V gene: TRBV7-9
CDR3 protein: CASSLGGREQYF

J gene: TRBJ1-5
V gene: TRBV4-1
CDR3 protein: CASSQWAGNQPQHF

J gene: TRBJ2-3
V gene: TRBV25-1
CDR3 protein: CASFTDTQYF

J gene: TRBJ2-5
V gene: TRBV7-6
CDR3 protein: CASSLGTGGQYF

J gene: TRBJ1-3
V gene: TRBV27
CDR3 protein: CASSPTNIAGTGEKNTIYF

J gene: TRBJ2-7
V gene: TRBV7-8
CDR3 protein: CASSLGQGSSYEQYF

J gene: TRBJ1-4
V gene: TRBV6-5
CDR3 protein: CASSFRGVATNEKLFF

J gene: TRBJ2-3
V gene: TRBV30
CDR3 protein: CAWSMTFDTQYF

J gene: TRBJ2-1
V gene: TRBV4-2
CDR3 protein: CASSQQGVQYNEQFF

J gene: TRBJ2-1
V gene: TRBV6-1
CDR3 protein: CASSEALLGSAGSNEQFF

J gene: TRBJ2-2
V gene: TRBV27
CDR3 protein: CASSPPAKNTGELFF

J gene: TRBJ2-7
V gene: TRBV27
CDR3 protein: CASSLSQGASYEQYF

J gene: TRBJ2-3
V gene: TRBV7-7
CDR3 protein: CASSRTSGRVGSTDTQYF

J gene: TRBJ1-4
V gene: TRBV6-1
CDR3 protein: CASTQDRWTGKLFF

J gene: TRBJ2-7
V gene: TRBV6-1
CDR3 protein: CASSWDRGYYEQYF

J gene: TRBJ1-6
V gene: TRBV5-6
CDR3 protein: CASSLRGGGNSPLHF

J gene: TRBJ1-2
V gene: TRBV25-1
CDR3 protein: CASGGQGFTF

J gene: TRBJ2-3
V gene: TRBV29-1
CDR3 protein: CSVRPDTQYF

J gene: TRBJ2-3
V gene: TRBV7-6
CDR3 protein: CASSFSESTDTQYF

J gene: TRBJ2-5
V gene: TRBV25-1
CDR3 protein: CASRRGETQYF

J gene: TRBJ2-1
V gene: TRBV28
CDR3 protein: CASSRTGQGNNEQFF

J gene: TRBJ2-2
V gene: TRBV10-1
CDR3 protein: CASRDSPNTGELFF